This entry lists 29 T cell receptor beta chains sequenced from one sample in a study of T cells in Graves' hyperthyroidism and ophthalmopathy. There were TCR beta CDR3 regions amplified from RNA transcripts. HTBI primers were employed in a first-round RT-PCR of the TCR CDR3. A single record per CDR3 protein comes from TCRdb applying MiXCR to the multiplex PCR reads. The sample includes 650,000 to 850,000 distinct CDR3 sequences, around 20% of them seen just once. Material for sequencing was blood. The receptors shown here come from a woman in her 50s with Graves' hyperthyroidism that later progressed to Graves' ophthalmopathy.

Remarks on this clonotype: Its ends do not fully match the called genes, so a read error is possible. The gene calls are TRBV27 and TRBJ1-1; no firm D call. Germline V lookup: CDR1 MNHEY, CDR2 SMNVEV (reference sequence). The CDR3 loop spans 13 amino acids. The CDR3 bases are TGTGCCAGCAGTCGGGGTGGGAACACTGAAGTTTTCTTT. Its translation: CASSRGGNTEVFF.

This clonotype was detected only a few times. This chain links TRBV20-1 with TRBJ2-1, with 12 nucleotides matching TRBD2. This CDR3 comprises 18 residues. CDR1 and CDR2 (germline): DFQATT, SNEGSKA (reference sequence). J gave up 10 bases and V 3 bases, and 19 bases lay outside the gene matches. CDR3: CSARPPSWGTSGGREQFF. The CDR3 nucleotides read TGCAGTGCTAGGCCCCCGTCATGGGGAACTAGCGGGGGGCGCGAGCAGTTCTTC.

This clonotype was counted a few times. It may be a read error: a sequence one base away is much more abundant. This chain links TRBV5-1 with TRBJ2-7, with D hard to call. The germline gives CDR1 SGHRS, CDR2 YFSETQ. The CDR3 sequence is 14 residues long. V was pared by 0 bases and J by 5 bases, with 12 bases between. The CDR3 sequence: CASSLDHGEHEQYF. CDR3 bases: TGCGCCAGCAGCTTGGACCATGGCGAGCACGAGCAGTACTTC.

This clonotype appeared a few times. The chain recombines TRBV3-1 with TRBJ2-3; 10 bases agree with TRBD2. Germline lookup yields CDR1 LGHDT and CDR2 YNNKEL (reference sequence). J was trimmed by 3 bases and V by 4 bases; bases with no gene match: 7. The CDR3 covers 16 residues. The CDR3 protein is CASSRSTSGATDTQYF. The DNA for the CDR3 is TGTGCCAGCAGCCGGTCTACTAGCGGGGCGACAGATACGCAGTATTTT.

For this clonotype: A read error is possible here, since a much larger clone lies one base away. The rearrangement uses TRBV15 and TRBJ1-5; the D is unclear. Per the germline V gene, CDR1 is LNHNV and CDR2 is YYDKDF (reference sequence). Trimming removed 1 base at V and 0 bases at J, with 1 base between. The CDR3 is made up of 13 amino acids. The CDR3 sequence is CATSRVSNQPQHF. As DNA, the CDR3 is TGTGCCACCAGCAGAGTTAGCAATCAGCCCCAGCATTTT.

This chain joins TRBV11-1 and TRBJ2-1, with D perhaps TRBD1 (5 bases). CDR3 length: 15 residues. Trimming took 5 bases from V and 2 from J, leaving 13 bases between them. Per the germline V gene, CDR1 is SGHAT and CDR2 is FQDESV (reference sequence). CDR3 residues: CASSPHRFAYNEQFF. The CDR3 nucleotides are TGTGCCAGCAGCCCCCACAGGTTTGCCTACAATGAGCAGTTCTTC. Together with reference TRBV11-1 and TRBJ2-1, the CDR3 gives the full variable domain: EAEVAQSPRYKITEKSQAVAFWCDPISGHATLYWYRQILGQGPELLVQFQDESVVDDSQLPKDRFSAERLKGVDSTLKIQPAELGDSAMYLCASSPHRFAYNEQFFGPGTRLTVL.

The rearrangement joins TRBV27 to TRBJ2-2, with D perhaps given as TRBD1 or TRBD2 (6 bases each). The CDR3 covers 18 residues. Germline V CDR1 and CDR2: MNHEY, SMNVEV (reference sequence). The ends were cut back, 6 bases at V and 4 bases at J, with 24 bases in the middle. The CDR3 DNA reads TGTGCCAGCAGCAGACAGGCCGCGGGGACGGTAGGCACCGGGGAGCTGTTTTTT. Amino acids: CASSRQAAGTVGTGELFF.

To note about this clonotype: This could be a read error, since a much larger clone is one nucleotide away. In nucleotides, the CDR3 is TGTGCCAACAGTGCCTCCCCAGGGGGAGGCACTGAAGCTTTCTTT. As protein: CANSASPGGGTEAFF. This sequence joins TRBV2 and TRBJ1-1; 7 bases are a match to TRBD1. CDR3 length: 15 amino acids. The V gene's germline CDR1 is SNHLY and CDR2 FYNNEI.

This clonotype occurred a few times. The chain couples TRBV5-1 to TRBJ1-5; D not certain. CDR1 and CDR2 from the germline V gene are SGHRS and YFSETQ. Trimming cost V 0 bases and J 5 bases, with 9 bases left between them. The CDR3 contains 14 residues. CDR3 sequence reads: CASSLDGRDQPQHF. The DNA for the CDR3 is TGCGCCAGCAGCTTGGACGGTCGGGATCAGCCCCAGCATTTT.

This clonotype has ten or more counts. This rearrangement joins TRBV20-1 to TRBJ2-1; a possible D gene is TRBD1 (5 bases). The germline V gene has CDR1 DFQATT and CDR2 SNEGSKA (reference sequence). With 3 bases removed from V and 7 bases from J, the gap between germline ends came to 13 bases. The CDR3 is 13 residues long. CDR3 DNA sequence: TGCAGTGCTAGTGCCAGGGTGATAAATGAGCAGTTCTTC. Protein: CSASARVINEQFF.

At least ten counts were recorded for this clonotype. At one boundary the junction diverges from the germline segment, which might be a read error. The chain joins TRBV7-7 to TRBJ2-1; tentatively, D is TRBD1 (5 bases). The CDR3 length is 13 residues. The germline CDR1 and CDR2 sequences are SSHAT and FNYEAQ (reference sequence). The CDR3: CASSLAKGREQFF. The CDR3 DNA is TGTGCTAGCAGCTTAGCAAAGGGGCGGGAGCAGTTCTTC.

The chain uses TRBV29-1 and TRBJ2-1; tentatively, D is TRBD2 (6 bases). Germline CDR1 SQVTM, CDR2 ANQGSEA. V was shortened by 2 bases and J by 0 bases, with 11 bases between the two germline ends. This CDR3 comprises 15 residues. The CDR3 loop reads CSVEPGRDSYNEQFF. CDR3 DNA: TGCAGCGTTGAACCGGGGCGGGACTCCTACAATGAGCAGTTCTTC.

This clonotype came up a few times. The CDR3 nucleotides read TGTGCCAGTAGGGGGAGACAGATGAACACTGAAGCTTTCTTT. Amino acid sequence: CASRGRQMNTEAFF. V gene TRBV19 combines with J gene TRBJ1-1, with D perhaps TRBD1 (5 bases). The CDR3 is 14 amino acids. V gave up 6 bases and J gave up 0 bases, with 11 bases separating them. Germline assignment: CDR1 LNHDA and CDR2 SQIVND (reference sequence).

In its sample, this clonotype was seen a few times. The chain uses TRBV7-6 and TRBJ1-6; D is ambiguous. This CDR3 has 13 residues. CDR1 and CDR2 from the germline V gene are SGHVS and FNYEAQ. Trimming pared 1 base from V and 12 bases from J, leaving 10 bases between. CDR3 nucleotide sequence: TGTGCCAGCAGCTTAGGTGCCGATTTACCCCTCCACTTT. Amino acid sequence: CASSLGADLPLHF.

The rearrangement links TRBV6-5 to TRBJ2-5; 8 bases align to TRBD1. Germline CDR1 reads MNHEY; CDR2 reads SVGAGI. This CDR3 spans 15 amino acids. With V trimmed by 4 bases and J by 5 bases, 9 bases remained unmatched. The CDR3 DNA reads as TGTGCCAGCAGTTTTTCGCAGGGGGCAGTGGAGACCCAGTACTTC. Translation: CASSFSQGAVETQYF.

This clonotype was detected a few times. The chain couples TRBV6-1 to TRBJ2-6, with a tentative D call TRBD2 (6 bases). CDR3 length: 15 residues. V was pared by 6 bases and J by 2 bases, with 11 bases between. In germline, CDR1 is MNHNS, CDR2 SASEGT. The CDR3 DNA reads as TGTGCCAGCAGCGGGGGTGAGACTGGGGCCAACGTCCTGACTTTC. It translates to CASSGGETGANVLTF.

The V gene is TRBV5-1, the J gene TRBJ2-1; D is perhaps TRBD2 (7 bases). CDR3 length: 15 amino acids. CDR1 and CDR2 from the germline V gene are SGHRS and YFSETQ. V lost 0 bases to trimming and J lost 8 bases, with 15 bases between them. The CDR3 protein is CASSLEGGAIDEQFF. The CDR3 nucleotides are TGCGCCAGCAGCTTGGAAGGGGGGGCTATCGATGAGCAGTTCTTC.

The rearrangement links TRBV11-2 to TRBJ1-1; D unclear. The CDR3 extends over 12 amino acids. V shed 1 base and J shed 7 bases, with 7 bases lying between them. Germline V gene data show CDR1 as SGHAT and CDR2 as FQNNGV. Written as DNA, the CDR3 is TGTGCCAGCAGCTTAGGCCTTTATGAAGCTTTCTTT. Its protein is CASSLGLYEAFF.

The chain links TRBV5-1 to TRBJ1-4, with 7 nucleotides matching TRBD1. Germline values: CDR1 SGHRS, CDR2 YFSETQ. This CDR3 contains 14 residues. With 0 bases clipped from V and 7 bases from J, the junction kept 3 bases outside the gene matches. This chain's CDR3 is CASSLVGGGEKLFF. The CDR3, as DNA: TGCGCCAGCAGCTTGGTAGGGGGCGGTGAAAAACTGTTTTTT.

This clonotype was detected many times. The chain combines TRBV3-1 with TRBJ2-5; D perhaps matches TRBD1 (6 bases). Germline V gene sequence: CDR1 LGHDT, CDR2 YNNKEL (reference sequence). The CDR3 sequence is 11 residues long. The V end was cut by 2 bases, the J end by 11 bases, with 9 bases between. The CDR3 DNA follows: TGTGCCAGCAGCCAACTGGACAGACAGTACTTC. It is translated as CASSQLDRQYF.

A few counts support this clonotype. The J gene is TRBJ1-4, the V gene TRBV2; 7 bases align to TRBD1. V lost 8 bases and J lost 0; bases outside the gene matches: 6. The CDR3 loop spans 15 amino acids. Germline V gives CDR1 SNHLY, CDR2 FYNNEI. The CDR3 bases are TGTGCCAGCTGGGACAGTTCTACAACTAATGAAAAACTGTTTTTT. It is translated as CASWDSSTTNEKLFF. The entire variable domain, with the rest obtained from reference TRBV2 and TRBJ1-4, is as follows: EPEVTQTPSHQVTQMGQEVILRCVPISNHLYFYWYRQILGQKVEFLVSFYNNEISEKSEIFDDQFSVERPDGSNFTLKIRSTKLEDSAMYFCASWDSSTTNEKLFFGSGTQLSVL.

As concerns this clonotype: The junction differs from germline at one of its ends, possibly a read error. This chain links TRBV27 with TRBJ1-2; no reliable D call. The V gene's germline CDR1 is MNHEY and CDR2 SMNVEV (reference sequence). The CDR3 extends over 14 amino acids. This chain's CDR3 is CTSSFRPDHYGYTF. CDR3 in DNA: TGTACCAGCAGTTTTCGGCCGGACCACTATGGCTACACCTTC.

The chain has TRBV24-1 and TRBJ2-4, with TRBD2 identical over 11 bases. Trimming cost V 2 bases and J 9 bases; bases outside gene matches: 5. Germline-derived CDR1 and CDR2 are KGHDR and SFDVKD. This CDR3 spans 15 amino acids. This CDR3 reads CATSDSGTSGGIQYF. In nucleotides, the CDR3 is TGTGCCACCAGTGATTCCGGGACTAGCGGTGGCATTCAGTACTTC.

The genes are TRBV29-1 and TRBJ1-4, with D perhaps TRBD1 (5 bases). CDR1 is SQVTM, CDR2 ANQGSEA, per germline. This CDR3 is built from 13 residues. Trimming took off 7 bases at V and 5 bases at J, with 14 bases between the two ends. The CDR3 sequence is CSAETDENEKLFF. CDR3 DNA sequence: TGCAGCGCAGAGACAGACGAAAATGAAAAACTGTTTTTT.

This clonotype was counted at least ten times. J is TRBJ1-5 and V is TRBV11-2; D unclear. The CDR3 length is 14 residues. From germline, CDR1 is SGHAT and CDR2 FQNNGV. Trimming cost V 4 bases and J 1 base, with 8 bases left between them. CDR3 coding DNA: TGTGCCAGCAGCTCCGCCGGGAGCAATCAGCCCCAGCATTTT. Protein product: CASSSAGSNQPQHF.

This clonotype was detected ten times or more. The J gene is TRBJ2-3, the V gene TRBV3-1; D is ambiguous. The CDR3 contains 14 residues. Germline loops: CDR1 LGHDT, CDR2 YNNKEL (reference sequence). The V end was cut by 1 base, the J end by 2 bases, with 7 bases between. The CDR3 DNA is TGTGCCAGCAGCCAAGCTGGCCTCACAGATACGCAGTATTTT. This encodes CASSQAGLTDTQYF.

This clonotype was detected many times. The chain joins TRBV13 to TRBJ2-2, with D tentatively TRBD2 (5 bases). Per germline, CDR1 PRHDT and CDR2 FYEKMQ (reference sequence). The CDR3 is made up of 13 amino acids. V lost 0 bases, J lost 7 bases, and 6 bases lay in between. CDR3: CASSLGGGGELFF. Here the CDR3 DNA reads TGTGCCAGCAGCTTAGGAGGAGGCGGGGAGCTGTTTTTT.

This clonotype was counted ten times or more. The J gene is TRBJ2-3, the V gene TRBV11-2; 12 nucleotides line up with TRBD2. J was trimmed by 3 bases and V by 6 bases; bases with no gene match: 7. Germline V gives CDR1 SGHAT, CDR2 FQNNGV. This CDR3 has 16 amino acids. This CDR3 is CASSSPSGGGTDTQYF. The CDR3 region has the DNA TGTGCCAGCAGTTCCCCTAGCGGGGGGGGAACAGATACGCAGTATTTT.

The J gene is TRBJ2-3, the V gene TRBV7-3, with 10 bases identical to TRBD2. The V segment lost 5 bases and the J segment 5 bases; nucleotides outside the gene matches: 7. Germline CDR1 SGHTA, CDR2 FQGTGA. CDR3 length: 15 amino acids. CDR3 amino acids: CASSQAGGRVDTQYF. The CDR3 DNA reads TGTGCCAGCAGCCAAGCGGGGGGGCGGGTAGATACGCAGTATTTT.